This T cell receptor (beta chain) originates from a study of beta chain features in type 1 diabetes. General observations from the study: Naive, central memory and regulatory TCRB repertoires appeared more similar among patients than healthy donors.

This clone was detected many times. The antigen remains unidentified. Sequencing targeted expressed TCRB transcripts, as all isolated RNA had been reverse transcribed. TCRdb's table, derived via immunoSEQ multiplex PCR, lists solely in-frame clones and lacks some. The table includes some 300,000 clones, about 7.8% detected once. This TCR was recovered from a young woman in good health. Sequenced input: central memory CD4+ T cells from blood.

CDR3 protein: CAWVRQLNTEAFF. In nucleotides, the CDR3 is TGTGCCTGGGTGAGACAGTTGAACACTGAAGCTTTCTTT. This rearrangement joins TRBV30 to TRBJ1-1; a possible D gene is TRBD1 (5 bases). The CDR3 loop spans 13 amino acids. The V gene lost 5 bases and the J gene lost 0 bases, with 10 bases spanning the gap. Germline lookup yields CDR1 GTSNPN and CDR2 SVGIG (reference sequence).